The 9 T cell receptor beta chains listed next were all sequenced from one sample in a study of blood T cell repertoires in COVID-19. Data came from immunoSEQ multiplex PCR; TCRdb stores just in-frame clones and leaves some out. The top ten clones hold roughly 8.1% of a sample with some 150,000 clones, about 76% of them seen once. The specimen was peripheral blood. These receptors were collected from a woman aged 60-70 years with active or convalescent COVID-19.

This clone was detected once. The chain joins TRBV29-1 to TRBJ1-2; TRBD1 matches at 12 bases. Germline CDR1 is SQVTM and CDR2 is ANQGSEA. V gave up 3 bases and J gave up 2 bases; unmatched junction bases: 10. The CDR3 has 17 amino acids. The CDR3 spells CSVDPGTGGPPNYGYTF. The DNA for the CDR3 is TGCAGCGTTGACCCCGGGACAGGGGGCCCACCAAACTATGGCTACACCTTC.

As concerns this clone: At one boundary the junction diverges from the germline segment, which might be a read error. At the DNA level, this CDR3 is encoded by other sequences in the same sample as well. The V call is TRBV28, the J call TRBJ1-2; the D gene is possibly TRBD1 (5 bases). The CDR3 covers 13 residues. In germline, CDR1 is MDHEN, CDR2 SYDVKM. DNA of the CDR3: TGTGCCAGCAGTTTAGGGACTCTCGATGGCTACACTTTC. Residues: CASSLGTLDGYTF.

The CDR3 coding sequence is TGCGCCAGCAGCCGACGGACTAGCGGGGCATTAGATACGCAGTATTTT. Translation gives CASSRRTSGALDTQYF. The rearrangement joins TRBV4-1 to TRBJ2-3; TRBD2 matches 12 bases. Trimming took 4 bases from V and 5 from J; bases not matched to a gene: 7. CDR1 MGHRA and CDR2 YSYEKL come from the germline V gene. This CDR3 comprises 16 residues.

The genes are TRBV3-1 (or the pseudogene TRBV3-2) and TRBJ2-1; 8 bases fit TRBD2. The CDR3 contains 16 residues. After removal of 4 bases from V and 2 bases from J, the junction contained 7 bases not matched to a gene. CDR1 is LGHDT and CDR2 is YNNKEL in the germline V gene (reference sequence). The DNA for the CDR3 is TGTGCCAGCAGCCCCCCGACTAGCGTACCCTACAATGAGCAGTTCTTC. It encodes CASSPPTSVPYNEQFF.

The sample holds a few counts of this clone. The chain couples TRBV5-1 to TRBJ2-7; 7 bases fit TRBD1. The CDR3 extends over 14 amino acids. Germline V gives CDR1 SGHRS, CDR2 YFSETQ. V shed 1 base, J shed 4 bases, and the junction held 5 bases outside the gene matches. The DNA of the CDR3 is TGCGCCAGCAGCTTGCGACAGGGCCTGTACGAGCAGTACTTC. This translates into CASSLRQGLYEQYF.

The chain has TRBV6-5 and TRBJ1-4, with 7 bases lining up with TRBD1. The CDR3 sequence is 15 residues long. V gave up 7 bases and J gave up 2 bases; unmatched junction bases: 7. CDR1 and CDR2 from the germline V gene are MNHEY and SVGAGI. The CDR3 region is CASKRTGNTNEKLFF. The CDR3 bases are TGTGCCAGCAAGAGGACAGGAAATACTAATGAAAAACTGTTTTTT.

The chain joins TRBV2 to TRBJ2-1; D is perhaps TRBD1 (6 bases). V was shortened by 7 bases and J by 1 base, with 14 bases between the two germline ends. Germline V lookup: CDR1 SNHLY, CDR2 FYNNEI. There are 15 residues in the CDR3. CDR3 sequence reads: CASMGWQGSYNEQFF. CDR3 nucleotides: TGTGCCAGCATGGGGTGGCAGGGGTCCTACAATGAGCAGTTCTTC. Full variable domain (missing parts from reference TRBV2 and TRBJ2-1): EPEVTQTPSHQVTQMGQEVILRCVPISNHLYFYWYRQILGQKVEFLVSFYNNEISEKSEIFDDQFSVERPDGSNFTLKIRSTKLEDSAMYFCASMGWQGSYNEQFFGPGTRLTVL.

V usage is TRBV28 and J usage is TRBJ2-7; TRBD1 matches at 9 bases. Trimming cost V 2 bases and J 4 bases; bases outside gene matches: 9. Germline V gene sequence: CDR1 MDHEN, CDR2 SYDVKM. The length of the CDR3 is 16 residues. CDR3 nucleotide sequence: TGTGCCAGCAGTTTACTTCGTCCCGGGACAGGGTACGAGCAGTACTTC. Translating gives CASSLLRPGTGYEQYF.

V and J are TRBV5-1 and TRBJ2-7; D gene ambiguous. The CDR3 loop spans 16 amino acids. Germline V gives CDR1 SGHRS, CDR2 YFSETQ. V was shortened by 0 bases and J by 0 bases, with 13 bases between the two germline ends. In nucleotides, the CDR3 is TGCGCCAGCAGCTTGGGGATGGCGGCCGTCTCCTACGAGCAGTACTTC. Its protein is CASSLGMAAVSYEQYF. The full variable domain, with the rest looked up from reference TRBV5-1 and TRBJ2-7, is KAGVTQTPRYLIKTRGQQVTLSCSPISGHRSVSWYQQTPGQGLQFLFEYFSETQRNKGNFPGRFSGRQFSNSRSEMNVSTLELGDSALYLCASSLGMAAVSYEQYFGPGTRLTVT.